Listed below are T cell receptor beta chains from one sample, sequenced in a study of cytomegalovirus exposure and HLA in healthy donors. This table comes from immunoSEQ multiplex PCR, and its TCRdb copy is limited to in-frame clones, with some not included. The table shows under 200,000 clones, with 82% occurring only once. The sample consisted of PBMCs. These receptors were taken from a woman between 50 and 59 years old in good health and CMV-seronegative. CDR3s include the opening cysteine and the closing phenylalanine or tryptophan. The D gene is left open where the match is weak. For some rows the clone size is stated as once, few or many, or as a class when expanded; others skip it.

-	-	TRBV28	TRBJ1-2	CASTGQRSIYGYTF	TGTGCCAGCACCGGACAGAGGAGCATCTATGGCTACACCTTC
TRBD1	-	TRBV7-3	TRBJ1-4	CASSFEGASNEKLFF	TGTGCCAGCAGCTTTGAGGGGGCTTCTAATGAAAAACTGTTTTTT
-	-	TRBV2	TRBJ1-5	CASSEALSGQPQHF	TGTGCCAGCAGTGAAGCTCTCTCAGGGCAGCCCCAGCATTTT
-	-	TRBV5-1	TRBJ2-7	CASSVETDSYEQYF	TGCGCCAGCAGCGTCGAGACAGACTCCTACGAGCAGTACTTC
-	-	TRBV6-5	TRBJ2-7	CASSGHFSTGEQYF	TGTGCCAGCAGTGGCCACTTCTCGACAGGCGAGCAGTACTTC
TRBD1	-	TRBV5-1	TRBJ1-3	CASSSAPTGPGNTIYF	TGCGCCAGCAGCTCCGCACCGACAGGGCCTGGAAACACCATATATTTT
-	once	TRBV11-2	TRBJ2-7	CASSPPLLEQYF	TGTGCCAGCAGCCCCCCTCTACTGGAGCAGTACTTC
-	-	TRBV2	TRBJ1-2	CASSPLQEDGYTF	TGTGCCAGCAGCCCTCTTCAGGAAGATGGCTACACCTTC
-	-	TRBV2	TRBJ2-4	CASSVEAKNIQYF	TGTGCCAGCAGTGTGGAGGCCAAAAACATTCAGTACTTC
-	-	TRBV5-1	TRBJ2-3	CASSLGGVGDTQYF	TGCGCCAGCAGCTTGGGAGGAGTGGGAGATACGCAGTATTTT
-	-	TRBV25-1	TRBJ2-7	CASSELSEQYF	TGTGCCAGCAGTGAATTGAGCGAGCAGTACTTC
-	-	TRBV7-2	TRBJ2-1	CASSWSGRAYNEQFF	TGTGCCAGCAGCTGGAGCGGGCGGGCGTACAATGAGCAGTTCTTC
TRBD1	-	TRBV18	TRBJ1-1	CASSLGQGMYTEAFF	TGTGCCAGCTCACTTGGACAGGGGATGTACACTGAAGCTTTCTTT
-	once	TRBV7-7	TRBJ2-1	CASSSEGLYNEQFF	TGTGCTAGCAGCTCCGAGGGACTTTACAATGAGCAGTTCTTC
-	-	TRBV13	TRBJ2-7	CASSPSRLLGYEQYF	TGTGCCAGCAGCCCGAGTCGGCTATTGGGCTACGAGCAGTACTTC
TRBD2	-	TRBV5-4	TRBJ2-3	CASSLLGSREGPGSGDTQYF	TGTGCCAGCAGCTTGTTGGGTTCGAGGGAGGGCCCTGGCAGTGGGGATACGCAGTATTTT
TRBD2	-	TRBV10-3	TRBJ2-1	CAITPSGLAGPKSSYNEQFF	TGTGCCATCACTCCTTCGGGACTAGCGGGACCAAAAAGCTCCTACAATGAGCAGTTCTTC
TRBD2	-	TRBV5-1	TRBJ2-1	CASSPSGQPYNEQFF	TGCGCCAGCAGCCCTAGCGGCCAGCCCTACAATGAGCAGTTCTTC
-	-	TRBV28	TRBJ1-4	CASRDRGNEKLFF	TGTGCCAGCAGGGACCGGGGTAATGAAAAACTGTTTTTT
-	-	TRBV29-1	TRBJ1-1	CSVGGVVGAHTEAFF	TGCAGCGTGGGGGGGGTGGTGGGGGCCCACACTGAAGCTTTCTTT